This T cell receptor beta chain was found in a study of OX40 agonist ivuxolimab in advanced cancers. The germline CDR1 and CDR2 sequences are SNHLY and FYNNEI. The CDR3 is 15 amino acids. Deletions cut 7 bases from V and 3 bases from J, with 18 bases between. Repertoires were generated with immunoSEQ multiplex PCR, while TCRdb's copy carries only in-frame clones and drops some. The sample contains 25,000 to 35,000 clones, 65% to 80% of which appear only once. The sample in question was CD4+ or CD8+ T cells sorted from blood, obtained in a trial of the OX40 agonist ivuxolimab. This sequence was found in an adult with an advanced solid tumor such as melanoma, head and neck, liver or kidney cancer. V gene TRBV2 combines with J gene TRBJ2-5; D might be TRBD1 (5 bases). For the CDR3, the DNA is TGTGCCAGCACCAAGGGGCCGCCAGAAAAAGAGACCCAGTACTTC. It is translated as CASTKGPPEKETQYF. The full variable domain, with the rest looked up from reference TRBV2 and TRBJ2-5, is EPEVTQTPSHQVTQMGQEVILRCVPISNHLYFYWYRQILGQKVEFLVSFYNNEISEKSEIFDDQFSVERPDGSNFTLKIRSTKLEDSAMYFCASTKGPPEKETQYFGPGTRLLVL.